This T cell receptor (beta chain) appears in the sequencing data of a study of T cells in localized non-small cell lung cancer. Measured with immunoSEQ multiplex PCR; TCRdb has only the in-frame clones, and not every one. The sample comprises 65,000 to 95,000 clones, over 60% of which are singletons, and about a fifth rests with the top ten. Turning to this clone: Antigen unknown.

J gave up 2 bases and V 0 bases, and 5 bases lay outside the gene matches. The CDR3 covers 16 residues. Germline V lookup: CDR1 MNHEY, CDR2 SVGAGI. Regarding the study as a whole: The study sequenced only one region of the tumor. As a result, intratumor heterogeneity could not be excluded and remains possible. Uninvolved neighboring lung showed the greatest T cell clonality, exceeding tumor. Paired adjacent lung recovered a median roughly 50 of the top 100 tumor clones.

The sequences come from PBMCs, collected before any cancer treatment. The chain joins TRBV6-5 to TRBJ2-5; 8 bases agree with TRBD1. This clonotype originated in a man aged 35 to 69 with stage II squamous cell lung carcinoma. The CDR3 region is CASSYSARTGQETQYF. The CDR3 DNA sequence: TGTGCCAGCAGTTACTCGGCCCGGACAGGGCAAGAGACCCAGTACTTC.